The 15 T cell receptor beta chains given below trace back to one sample, sequenced in a study of CD8+ T cells in alopecia areata. In each case, RNA was isolated and then reverse transcribed into cDNA as the sequencing template. The assay was immunoSEQ multiplex PCR, and TCRdb's table has in-frame clones only and misses some. The sample has 200,000 or so clones; 55% to 75% are singletons. Treatment described: oral pan-JAK inhibitor, 5-10 mg twice daily. The sample in question was CD4+ T cells sorted from blood, obtained at week 24, from a patient treated with tofacitinib. Source of these receptors: a human donor with alopecia areata.

The chain carries TRBV14 and TRBJ2-7, with D unresolved. The CDR3 contains 12 residues. V was pared by 4 bases and J by 6 bases, with 10 bases between. Germline CDR1 reads SGHDN; CDR2 reads FVKESK. The CDR3 sequence: CASSLILSEQYF. The CDR3 nucleotides are TGTGCCAGCAGCCTCATACTCTCCGAGCAGTACTTC.

The table lists this clone with a few counts. V and J are TRBV18 and TRBJ1-1, with D uncertain. The germline V and J ends were trimmed by 0 bases and 6 bases, with 8 bases remaining between them. This CDR3 spans 13 amino acids. CDR1 is KGHSH and CDR2 is LQKENI in the germline V gene. DNA of the CDR3: TGTGCCAGCTCACCACCTCGCATGTCTGAAGCTTTCTTT. Translation gives CASSPPRMSEAFF.

This chain links TRBV7-3 with TRBJ2-1; D is ambiguous. Germline CDR1 reads SGHTA; CDR2 reads FQGTGA. Trimming removed 3 bases from V and 5 bases from J, with 8 bases in between. CDR3 size: 13 residues. CDR3 DNA sequence: TGTGCCAGCAGCTTGAGCACCGACAATGAGCAGTTCTTC. Its protein is CASSLSTDNEQFF. The full variable domain, completed using reference TRBV7-3 and TRBJ2-1, is GAGVSQTPSNKVTEKGKYVELRCDPISGHTALYWYRQSLGQGPEFLIYFQGTGAADDSGLPNDRFFAVRPEGSVSTLKIQRTERGDSAVYLCASSLSTDNEQFFGPGTRLTVL.

In its sample, this clone was seen a few times. V and J are TRBV5-4 and TRBJ1-1; D is undetermined. Trimming shortened V by 3 bases and J by 5 bases, and 14 bases separated the two germline ends. Per the germline V gene, CDR1 is SGHNT and CDR2 is YYREEE (reference sequence). The CDR3 is 14 residues long. As DNA, the CDR3 is TGTGCCAGCAGCTCGGGGTCGAGTGCAACTGAAGCTTTCTTT. It is translated as CASSSGSSATEAFF.

Comments on this clone: One junction end does not reproduce the germline sequence, and a read error may be involved. The chain uses TRBV2 and TRBJ2-7, with D unclear. In germline, CDR1 is SNHLY, CDR2 FYNNEI. This CDR3 comprises 13 residues. CDR3 DNA: TGTGCCAGCCACCAGGCCAAGGCCTCCGAGCGGTACTTC. Amino acids: CASHQAKASERYF.

This chain links TRBV30 with TRBJ1-1, with D unresolved. The CDR3 extends over 17 amino acids. The germline CDR1 and CDR2 sequences are GTSNPN and SVGIG (reference sequence). V was shortened by 4 bases and J by 0 bases, with 21 bases between the two germline ends. This CDR3 reads CAWTPKRQEPMNTEAFF. The CDR3 nucleotides read TGTGCCTGGACCCCGAAGAGGCAGGAGCCCATGAACACTGAAGCTTTCTTT.

V and J are TRBV6-5 and TRBJ1-2, with D maybe TRBD1 (6 bases). The CDR3 covers 13 residues. CDR1 and CDR2 from the germline V gene are MNHEY and SVGAGI. V was clipped by 4 bases and J by 2 bases, with 8 bases between them. CDR3 DNA: TGTGCCAGCAGTTGGACAGAGAACTATGGCTACACCTTC. It encodes CASSWTENYGYTF.

This clone was observed many times. The rearrangement uses TRBV6-5 and TRBJ1-3; D uncertain. Germline-derived CDR1 and CDR2 are MNHEY and SVGAGI. The CDR3 has 14 amino acids. Trimming left V 5 bases short and J 0 bases short, with 8 bases between. The DNA of the CDR3 is TGTGCCAGCAGTGCGAGCTACTCTGGAAACACCATATATTTT. It codes for CASSASYSGNTIYF.

The gene calls are TRBV5-6 and TRBJ1-5; no clear D gene. V lost 2 bases and J lost 7, with 10 bases in between. The CDR3 has 13 amino acids. Germline V lookup: CDR1 SGHDT, CDR2 YYEEEE. The CDR3 region is CASSLTAGQPQHF. The CDR3 bases are TGTGCCAGCAGCTTAACCGCCGGACAGCCCCAGCATTTT.

This clone appeared a few times. The CDR3 loop reads CASSFSGGRADTQYF. The CDR3, as DNA: TGTGCCAGCAGCTTTTCGGGAGGTCGAGCAGATACGCAGTATTTT. The chain joins TRBV13 to TRBJ2-3, with 7 bases aligning to TRBD2. Trimming removed 3 bases from V and 4 bases from J; junction bases left unmatched: 7. Per germline, CDR1 PRHDT and CDR2 FYEKMQ (reference sequence). The CDR3 spans 15 residues.

In this sample, this clone turned up a few times. The rearrangement links TRBV7-9 to TRBJ1-3; TRBD1 might be the D (5 bases). CDR3 length: 16 amino acids. The germline gives CDR1 SEHNR, CDR2 FQNEAQ (reference sequence). Trimming removed 5 bases at V and 4 bases at J, with 18 bases between. The chain's CDR3 is CASSPISGPQGNTIYF. CDR3 bases: TGTGCCAGCAGCCCTATCTCGGGACCGCAGGGAAACACCATATATTTT.

The sample holds a few counts of this clone. The V and J genes are TRBV11-2 and TRBJ2-1, with 9 bases fitting TRBD2. CDR3 length: 15 amino acids. J was trimmed by 7 bases and V by 1 base; bases with no gene match: 5. Looked up from germline, CDR1 is SGHAT and CDR2 is FQNNGV. The CDR3 sequence: CASSLVAGDSNEQFF. For the CDR3, the DNA is TGTGCCAGCAGCTTAGTAGCGGGAGACAGTAATGAGCAGTTCTTC.

The chain uses TRBV7-3 and TRBJ2-3; D gene ambiguous. The length of the CDR3 is 14 residues. Germline V gene data show CDR1 as SGHTA and CDR2 as FQGTGA. Trimming pared 0 bases from V and 1 base from J, leaving 5 bases between. The CDR3 protein is CASSLTAGTDTQYF. CDR3 coding DNA: TGTGCCAGCAGCTTAACGGCTGGCACAGATACGCAGTATTTT.

The V gene is TRBV30, the J gene TRBJ2-1; D ambiguous. Germline CDR1 and CDR2: GTSNPN and SVGIG (reference sequence). V gave up 7 bases and J gave up 9 bases, with 13 bases separating them. CDR3 size: 11 residues. The CDR3 DNA is TGTGCCTTTTCAGGTGTGGGTGAGCAGTTCTTC. Translated, it gives CAFSGVGEQFF.

The chain combines TRBV7-2 with TRBJ2-7; TRBD1 agrees at 11 bases. Germline values: CDR1 SGHTA, CDR2 FQGNSA. The CDR3 consists of 16 residues. Trimming at V came to 6 bases and at J to 6 bases, leaving 13 bases not matched to a gene. CDR3 residues: CASRTQTGTGGSEQYF. CDR3 nucleotide sequence: TGTGCCAGCAGAACCCAGACCGGGACAGGGGGTTCCGAGCAGTACTTC.